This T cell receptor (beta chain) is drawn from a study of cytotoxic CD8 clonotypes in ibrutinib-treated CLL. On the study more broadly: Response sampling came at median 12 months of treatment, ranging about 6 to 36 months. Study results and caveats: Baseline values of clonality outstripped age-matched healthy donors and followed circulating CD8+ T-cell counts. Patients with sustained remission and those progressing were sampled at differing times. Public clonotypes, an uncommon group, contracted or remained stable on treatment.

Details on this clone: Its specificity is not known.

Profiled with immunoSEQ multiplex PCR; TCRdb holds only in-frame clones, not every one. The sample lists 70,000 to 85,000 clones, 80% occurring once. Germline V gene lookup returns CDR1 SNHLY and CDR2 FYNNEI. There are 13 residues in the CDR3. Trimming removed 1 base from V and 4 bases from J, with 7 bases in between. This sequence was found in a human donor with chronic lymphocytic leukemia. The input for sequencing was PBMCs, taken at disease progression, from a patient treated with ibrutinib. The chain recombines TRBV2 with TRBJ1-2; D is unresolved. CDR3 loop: CASSEEFPYGYTF. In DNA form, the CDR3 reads TGTGCCAGCAGTGAAGAGTTCCCCTATGGCTACACCTTC.